This TCR beta chain was recovered during a study of T-cell memory formation after mild COVID-19. Study-wide context: For the most part, TCR clusters were specific to one donor. Study-wide results and limits: While clones contracting from day 15 to 85 were balanced between CD4 and CD8, later expanders leaned CD4+.

The table lists this clonotype with a few counts. What it recognizes is unknown. TCRalpha and TCRbeta libraries used 5'RACE with constant-segment primers and UMIs. TCRdb reprocessed the 5' RACE reads with MiXCR, giving one entry per CDR3 protein. The table lists almost 550,000 distinct CDR3 sequences, around 20% of them singletons. Sequencing was done on a sample of PBMCs or a T cell subset sorted from them (not recorded which). This receptor was identified in an adult woman who had mild COVID-19 (a few samples of this study predate the infection). Cell type and time point are not known.

The CDR3 DNA follows: TGTGCCAGCAGTGATAGGTGGGGTACAGATACGCAGTATTTT. Encoded protein: CASSDRWGTDTQYF. The J gene is TRBJ2-3, the V gene TRBV2; D gene unclear. V was clipped by 3 bases and J by 3 bases, with 10 bases between them. Per the germline V gene, CDR1 is SNHLY and CDR2 is FYNNEI. CDR3 length: 14 amino acids.